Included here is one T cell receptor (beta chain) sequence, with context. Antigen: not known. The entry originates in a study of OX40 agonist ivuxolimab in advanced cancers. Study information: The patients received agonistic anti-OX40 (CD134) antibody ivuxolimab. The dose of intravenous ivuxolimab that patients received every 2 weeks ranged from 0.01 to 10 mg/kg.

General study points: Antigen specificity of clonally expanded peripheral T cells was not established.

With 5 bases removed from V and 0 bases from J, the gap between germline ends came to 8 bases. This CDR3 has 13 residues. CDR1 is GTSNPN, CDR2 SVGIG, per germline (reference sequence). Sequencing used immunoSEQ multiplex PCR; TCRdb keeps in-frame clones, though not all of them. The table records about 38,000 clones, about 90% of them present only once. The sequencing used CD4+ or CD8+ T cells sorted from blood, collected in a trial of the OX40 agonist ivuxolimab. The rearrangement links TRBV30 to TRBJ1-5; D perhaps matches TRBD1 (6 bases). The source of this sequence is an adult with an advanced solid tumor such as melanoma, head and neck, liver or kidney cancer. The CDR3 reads CAWSDSSNQPQHF. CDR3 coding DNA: TGTGCCTGGTCGGACAGTAGCAATCAGCCCCAGCATTTT.